One and the same sample provided the 4 T cell receptor beta chains below, sequenced in a study of shared T cell receptors in the human thymus. Produced via immunoSEQ multiplex PCR; TCRdb's table is partial and in-frame only. The repertoire includes about 660,000 clones, 85% to 90% of them detected once, and around 0.0099% sits in the top ten. These same records also appear under a second study, on human thymus T cells.

Specimen: thymocytes. The receptors were sampled from a boy under three years old with a congenital heart defect.

The J gene is TRBJ2-3, the V gene TRBV5-8, with 10 bases fitting TRBD2. The CDR3 sequence is 19 residues long. Trimming cost V 4 bases and J 3 bases; bases outside gene matches: 17. Germline loops: CDR1 SGHTS, CDR2 YDEGEE. CDR3 in amino acids: CASSRPKREGYLGTDTQYF. The CDR3 coding sequence is TGTGCCAGCAGCCGTCCTAAGCGGGAGGGGTATTTGGGTACAGATACGCAGTATTTT.

The V call is TRBV27, the J call TRBJ1-2, with D perhaps TRBD1 (6 bases). The CDR3 totals 13 residues. Germline loops: CDR1 MNHEY, CDR2 SMNVEV (reference sequence). Trimming cost V 6 bases and J 4 bases, with 12 bases left between them. The CDR3 region is CASSQRGAYGYTF. CDR3 in DNA: TGTGCCAGCAGCCAACGGGGGGCCTATGGCTACACCTTC.

The chain combines TRBV30 with TRBJ2-7, with a weak D call TRBD1 (5 bases). The V end lost 2 bases, the J end lost 2 bases, and 19 bases lay between the germline ends. The V gene's germline CDR1 is GTSNPN and CDR2 SVGIG (reference sequence). CDR3 length equals 16 residues. The CDR3 DNA follows: TGTGCCTGGAGTCCTCCTCCCAGGGTTAGAGCCTACGAGCAGTACTTC. Its translation: CAWSPPPRVRAYEQYF.

The chain uses TRBV5-5 and TRBJ2-7; TRBD2 matches at 10 bases. Per the germline V gene, CDR1 is SGHKS and CDR2 is YYEKEE (reference sequence). The CDR3 runs to 15 residues. V shed 2 bases and J 7 bases; nucleotides not matched to a gene: 9. In nucleotides, the CDR3 is TGTGCCAGCAGCTTCTTATCTAGCGGGAGAAGGGAGCAGTACTTC. It specifies CASSFLSSGRREQYF.